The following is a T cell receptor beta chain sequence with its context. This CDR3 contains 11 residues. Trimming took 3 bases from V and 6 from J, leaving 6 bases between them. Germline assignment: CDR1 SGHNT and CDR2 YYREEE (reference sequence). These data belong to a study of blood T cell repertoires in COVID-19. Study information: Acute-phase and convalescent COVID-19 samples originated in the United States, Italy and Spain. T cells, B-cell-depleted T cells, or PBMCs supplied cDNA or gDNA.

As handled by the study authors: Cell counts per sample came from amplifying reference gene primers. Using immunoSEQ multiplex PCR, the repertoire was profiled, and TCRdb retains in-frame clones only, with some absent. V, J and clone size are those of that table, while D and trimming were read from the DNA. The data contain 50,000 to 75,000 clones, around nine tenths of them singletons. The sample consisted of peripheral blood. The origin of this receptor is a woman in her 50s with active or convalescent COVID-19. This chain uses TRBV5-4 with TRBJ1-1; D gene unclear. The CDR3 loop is CASSSTAEAFF. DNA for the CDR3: TGTGCCAGCAGCTCTACTGCTGAAGCTTTCTTT.